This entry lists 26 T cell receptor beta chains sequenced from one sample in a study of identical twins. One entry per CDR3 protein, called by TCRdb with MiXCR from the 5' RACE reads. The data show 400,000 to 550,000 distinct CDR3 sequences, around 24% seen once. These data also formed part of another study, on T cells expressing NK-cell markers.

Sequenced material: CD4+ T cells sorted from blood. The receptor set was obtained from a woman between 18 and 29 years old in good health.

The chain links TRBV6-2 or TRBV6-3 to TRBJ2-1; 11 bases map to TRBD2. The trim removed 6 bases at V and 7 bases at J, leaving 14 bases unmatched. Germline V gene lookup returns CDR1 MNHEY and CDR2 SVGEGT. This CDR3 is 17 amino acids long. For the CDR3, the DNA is TGTGCCAGCAGCCGCCCGCTACTAGCGGGAGTACGGAATGAGCAGTTCTTC. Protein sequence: CASSRPLLAGVRNEQFF.

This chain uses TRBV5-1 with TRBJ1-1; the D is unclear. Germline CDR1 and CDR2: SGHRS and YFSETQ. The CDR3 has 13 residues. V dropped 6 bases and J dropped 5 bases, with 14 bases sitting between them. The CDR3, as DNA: TGCGCCAGCACCGAGAGCCCCGGGACTGAAGCTTTCTTT. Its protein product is CASTESPGTEAFF.

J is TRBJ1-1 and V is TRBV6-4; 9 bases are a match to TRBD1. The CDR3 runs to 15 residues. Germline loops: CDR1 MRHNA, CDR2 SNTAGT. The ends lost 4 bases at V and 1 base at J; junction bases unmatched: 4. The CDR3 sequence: CASSGRDRENTEAFF. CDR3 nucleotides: TGTGCCAGCAGTGGGCGGGACAGGGAGAACACTGAAGCTTTCTTT.

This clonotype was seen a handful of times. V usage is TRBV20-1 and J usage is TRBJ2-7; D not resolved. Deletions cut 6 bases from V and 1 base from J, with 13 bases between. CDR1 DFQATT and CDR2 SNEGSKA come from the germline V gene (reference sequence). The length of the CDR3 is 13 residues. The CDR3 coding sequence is TGCAGTGCCACCCAGGACCCTTCCTACGAGCAGTACTTC. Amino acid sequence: CSATQDPSYEQYF.

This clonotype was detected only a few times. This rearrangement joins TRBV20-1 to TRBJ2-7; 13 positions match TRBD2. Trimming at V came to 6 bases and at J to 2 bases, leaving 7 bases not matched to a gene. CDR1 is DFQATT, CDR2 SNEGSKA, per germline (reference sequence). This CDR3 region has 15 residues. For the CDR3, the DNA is TGCAGTGCCGGACCGGGACTAGCGGGGACCTACGAGCAGTACTTC. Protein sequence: CSAGPGLAGTYEQYF.

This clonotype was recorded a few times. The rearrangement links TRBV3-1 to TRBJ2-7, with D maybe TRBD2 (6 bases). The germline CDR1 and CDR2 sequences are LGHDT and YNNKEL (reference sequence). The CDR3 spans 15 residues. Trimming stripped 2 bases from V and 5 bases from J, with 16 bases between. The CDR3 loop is CASSQYGGTDNEQYF. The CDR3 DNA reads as TGTGCCAGCAGCCAATATGGGGGGACCGACAACGAGCAGTACTTC.

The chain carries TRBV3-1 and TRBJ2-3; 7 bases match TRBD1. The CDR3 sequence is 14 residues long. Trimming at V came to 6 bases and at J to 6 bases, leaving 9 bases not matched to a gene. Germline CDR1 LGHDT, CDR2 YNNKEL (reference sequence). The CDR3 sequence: CASSRQGNRDTQYF. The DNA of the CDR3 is TGTGCCAGCAGTCGACAGGGAAACCGGGATACGCAGTATTTT.

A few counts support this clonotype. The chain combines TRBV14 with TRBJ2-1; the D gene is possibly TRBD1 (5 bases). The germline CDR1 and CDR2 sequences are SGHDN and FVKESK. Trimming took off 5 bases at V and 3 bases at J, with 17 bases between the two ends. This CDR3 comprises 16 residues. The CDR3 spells CASSITTGNVYNEQFF. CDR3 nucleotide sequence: TGTGCCAGCAGCATCACCACAGGAAATGTCTACAATGAGCAGTTCTTC.

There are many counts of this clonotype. Here the CDR3 DNA reads TGCAGCGGGGACGAGGGGGGGACAGATACGCAGTATTTT. As protein: CSGDEGGTDTQYF. The V and J genes are TRBV29-1 and TRBJ2-3; perhaps TRBD2 as D (7 bases). V was clipped by 7 bases and J by 3 bases, with 14 bases between them. CDR1 is SQVTM, CDR2 ANQGSEA, per germline. The CDR3 contains 13 residues.

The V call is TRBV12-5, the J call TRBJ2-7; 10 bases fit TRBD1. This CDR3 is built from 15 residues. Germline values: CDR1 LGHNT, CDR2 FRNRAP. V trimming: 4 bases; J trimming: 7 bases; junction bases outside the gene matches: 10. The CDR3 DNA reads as TGTGCTAGTGGTTCGAGGACAGGGGGTTACGTTGAGCAGTACTTC. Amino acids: CASGSRTGGYVEQYF.

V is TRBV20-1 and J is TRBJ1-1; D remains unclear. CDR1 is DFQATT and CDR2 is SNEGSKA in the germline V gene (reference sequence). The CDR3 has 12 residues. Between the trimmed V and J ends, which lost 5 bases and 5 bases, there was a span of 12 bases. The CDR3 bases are TGCAGTGCTTTCGACACTCGGACTGAAGCTTTCTTT. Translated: CSAFDTRTEAFF.

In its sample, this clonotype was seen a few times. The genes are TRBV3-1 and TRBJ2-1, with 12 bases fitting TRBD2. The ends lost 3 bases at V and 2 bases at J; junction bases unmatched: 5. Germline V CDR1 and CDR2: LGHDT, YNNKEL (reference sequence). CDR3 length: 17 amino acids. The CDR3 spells CASSQAPSGRAYNEQFF. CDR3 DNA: TGTGCCAGCAGCCAGGCTCCTAGCGGGAGGGCCTACAATGAGCAGTTCTTC.

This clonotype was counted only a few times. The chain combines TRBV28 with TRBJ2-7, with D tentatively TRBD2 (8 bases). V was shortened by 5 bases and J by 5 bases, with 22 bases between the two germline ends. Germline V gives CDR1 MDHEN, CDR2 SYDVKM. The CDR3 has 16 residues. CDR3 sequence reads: CASSGPGTRTGDEQYF. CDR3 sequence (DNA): TGTGCCAGCAGTGGACCCGGGACTAGAACAGGGGACGAGCAGTACTTC.

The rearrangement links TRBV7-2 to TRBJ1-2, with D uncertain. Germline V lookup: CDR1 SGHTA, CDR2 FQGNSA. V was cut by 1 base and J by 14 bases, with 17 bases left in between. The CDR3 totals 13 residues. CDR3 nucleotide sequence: TGTGCCAGCAGCTTAGGGGCAGGCGAGGGTCGGACCTTC. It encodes CASSLGAGEGRTF. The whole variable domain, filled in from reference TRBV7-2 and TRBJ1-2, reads GAGVSQSPSNKVTEKGKDVELRCDPISGHTALYWYRQSLGQGLEFLIYFQGNSAPDKSGLPSDRFSAERTGGSVSTLTIQRTQQEDSAVYLCASSLGAGEGRTFGSGTRLTVV.

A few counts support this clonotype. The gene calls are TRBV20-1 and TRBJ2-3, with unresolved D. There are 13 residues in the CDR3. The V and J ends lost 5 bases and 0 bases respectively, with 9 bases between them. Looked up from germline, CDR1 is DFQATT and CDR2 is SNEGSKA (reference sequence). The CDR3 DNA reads TGCAGTGCTCGAGCGAGCAGCACAGATACGCAGTATTTT. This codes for CSARASSTDTQYF.

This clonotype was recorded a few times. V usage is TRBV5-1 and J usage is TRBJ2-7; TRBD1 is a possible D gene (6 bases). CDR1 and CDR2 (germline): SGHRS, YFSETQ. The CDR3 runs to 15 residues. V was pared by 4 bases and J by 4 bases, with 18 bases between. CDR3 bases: TGCGCCAGCAGCGTTACAGGGTCCAGGTCATACGAGCAGTACTTC. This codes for CASSVTGSRSYEQYF.

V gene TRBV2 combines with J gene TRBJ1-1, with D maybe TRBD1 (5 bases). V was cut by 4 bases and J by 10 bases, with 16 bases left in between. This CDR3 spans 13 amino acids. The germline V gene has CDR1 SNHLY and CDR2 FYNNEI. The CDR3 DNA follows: TGTGCCAGCAGTGTACAGTGGGGGTTGGGAGCTTTCTTT. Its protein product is CASSVQWGLGAFF.

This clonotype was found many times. The CDR3 sequence: CASSPRTGRQPQHF. CDR3 sequence (DNA): TGTGCCAGCAGTCCCCGGACAGGGAGGCAGCCCCAGCATTTT. This chain uses TRBV12-3 or TRBV12-4 with TRBJ1-5; 8 bases are a match to TRBD1. The CDR3 runs 14 residues. V trimming: 5 bases; J trimming: 7 bases; junction bases outside the gene matches: 7.

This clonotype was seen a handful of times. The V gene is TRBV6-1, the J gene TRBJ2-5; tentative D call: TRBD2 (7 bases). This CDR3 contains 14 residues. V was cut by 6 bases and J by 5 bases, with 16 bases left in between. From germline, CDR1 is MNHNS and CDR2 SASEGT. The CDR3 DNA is TGTGCCAGCAGACAACAGGGAGGGAGGGAGACCCAGTACTTC. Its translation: CASRQQGGRETQYF.

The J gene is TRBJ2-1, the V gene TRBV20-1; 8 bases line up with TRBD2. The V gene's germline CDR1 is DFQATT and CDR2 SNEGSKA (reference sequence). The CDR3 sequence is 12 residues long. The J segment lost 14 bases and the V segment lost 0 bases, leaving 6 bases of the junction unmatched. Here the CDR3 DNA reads TGCAGTGCTAGAGATCTTAGCGGGGTGGAGTTCTTC. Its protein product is CSARDLSGVEFF.

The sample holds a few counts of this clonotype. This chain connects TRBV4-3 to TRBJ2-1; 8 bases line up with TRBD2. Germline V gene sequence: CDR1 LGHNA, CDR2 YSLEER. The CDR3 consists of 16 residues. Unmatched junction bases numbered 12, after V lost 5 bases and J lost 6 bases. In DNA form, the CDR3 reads TGCGCCAGCAGCGTACTAGCGGTTCCACCCCCCAATGAGCAGTTCTTC. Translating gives CASSVLAVPPPNEQFF.

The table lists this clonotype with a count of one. The CDR3 here is CASSLSGPRYEQYF. The CDR3 coding sequence is TGTGCCAGCAGCCTGAGCGGGCCGCGCTACGAGCAGTACTTC. J is TRBJ2-7 and V is TRBV2; D might be TRBD2 (6 bases). The CDR3 is 14 residues long. Germline V gene sequence: CDR1 SNHLY, CDR2 FYNNEI. Trimming pared 6 bases from V and 3 bases from J, leaving 15 bases between.

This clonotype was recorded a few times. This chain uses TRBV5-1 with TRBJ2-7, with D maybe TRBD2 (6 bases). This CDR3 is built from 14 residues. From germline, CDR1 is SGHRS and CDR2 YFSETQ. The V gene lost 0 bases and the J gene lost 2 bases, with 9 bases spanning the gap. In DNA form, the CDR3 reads TGCGCCAGCAGCTTGGTAGCGGATACCTACGAGCAGTACTTC. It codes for CASSLVADTYEQYF.

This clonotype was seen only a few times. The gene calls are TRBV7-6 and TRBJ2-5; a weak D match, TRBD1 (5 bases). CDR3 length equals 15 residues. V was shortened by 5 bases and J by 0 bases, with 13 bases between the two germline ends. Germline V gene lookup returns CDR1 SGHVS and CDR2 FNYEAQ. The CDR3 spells CASSLRRQYQETQYF. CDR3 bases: TGTGCCAGCAGCCTCCGAAGACAGTACCAAGAGACCCAGTACTTC.

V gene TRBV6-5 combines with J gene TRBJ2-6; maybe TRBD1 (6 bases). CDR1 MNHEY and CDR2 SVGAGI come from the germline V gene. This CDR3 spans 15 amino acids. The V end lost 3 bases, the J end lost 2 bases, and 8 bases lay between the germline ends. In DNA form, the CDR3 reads TGTGCCAGCAGTTATCAGGGGCCTGGGGCCAACGTCCTGACTTTC. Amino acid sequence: CASSYQGPGANVLTF.

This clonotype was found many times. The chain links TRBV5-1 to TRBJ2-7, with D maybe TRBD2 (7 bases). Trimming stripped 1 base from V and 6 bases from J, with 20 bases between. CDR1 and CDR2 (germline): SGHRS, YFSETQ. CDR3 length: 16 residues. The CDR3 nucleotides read TGCGCCAGCAGCTTGACACAGGTCGGGGGGACATCCGAGCAGTACTTC. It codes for CASSLTQVGGTSEQYF.